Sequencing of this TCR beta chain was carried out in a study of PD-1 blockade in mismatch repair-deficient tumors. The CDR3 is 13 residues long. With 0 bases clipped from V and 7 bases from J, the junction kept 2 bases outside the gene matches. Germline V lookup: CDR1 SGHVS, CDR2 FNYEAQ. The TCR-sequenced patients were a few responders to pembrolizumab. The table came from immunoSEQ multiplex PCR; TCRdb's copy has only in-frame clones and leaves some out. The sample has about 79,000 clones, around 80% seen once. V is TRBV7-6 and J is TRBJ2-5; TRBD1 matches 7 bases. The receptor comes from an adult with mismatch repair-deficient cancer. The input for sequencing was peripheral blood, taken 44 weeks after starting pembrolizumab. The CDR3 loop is CASSLAQGVTQYF. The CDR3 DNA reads TGTGCCAGCAGCTTAGCCCAGGGGGTGACCCAGTACTTC.